These T cell receptor beta chains were read from a single sample in a study of T cell changes during pregnancy in multiple sclerosis. Assay used: immunoSEQ multiplex PCR; TCRdb lists only in-frame clones, some missing. Among about 73,000 clones listed, roughly 88% were seen once. The sequences come from peripheral blood, collected after pregnancy. The source of these receptors is a female donor in good health, enrolled as a control in a pregnancy study. The conserved cysteine and the conserved F or W are not part of the CDR3 here.

CDR3 protein | V gene | CDR3 length
ASSVLVGVVRNEQF | TRBV2 | 14
ASSRGQIYGYT | TRBV6-5 | 11
ASSLAHKGYGYT | TRBV7-2 | 12
ASSLNGGPTEAF | TRBV7-9 | 12
ASSPVRTGDLF | TRBV18 | 11
ASSWGGALGNEQF | TRBV7-2 | 13
ASSPPGTAGEAF | TRBV6-5 | 12
AWSRLAFQETQY | TRBV30 | 12
ASSGGSKGYT | TRBV25-1 | 10
ASRLGLAGMPGTGELF | TRBV5-1 | 16
ATGGRSYNEQF | TRBV21-1 | 11
ASSLGGFNYGYT | TRBV6-1 | 12
SVEESGHKADTQY | TRBV29-1 | 13
ASQFFAGNTEAF | TRBV6-6 | 12
ASSQGGGYEQY | TRBV14 | 11
ASSLIRLSGANVLT | TRBV27 | 14
ASSGSGTSYGYT | TRBV27 | 12
ASSFGRGQETQY | TRBV5-4 | 12
ASSFSTGPAF | TRBV6-6 | 10
ASEAAAKNIQY | TRBV2 | 11
ASSLAGSYEQY | TRBV5-4 | 11
SAPGQGAFDTEAF | TRBV29-1 | 13
AISTGGSSPLH | TRBV10-3 | 11
ASTTWTGDYSNQPQH | TRBV7-9 | 15
ASSQSLGGGIPLNTEAF | TRBV7-9 | 17
ASIWTSGGQETQY | TRBV2 | 13
AWSPSPGGGPQH | TRBV30 | 12
ASSGQHYGYT | TRBV14 | 10
ASATTGATTNEQF | TRBV6-6 | 13
ASSSDRLNTEAF | TRBV5-6 | 12
ASSQQGAGDEQY | TRBV7-2 | 12
ATPGVEQY | TRBV6-4 | 8
ATSQGPFEELF | TRBV5-8 | 11
ASSPGTSGGADTQY | TRBV7-6 | 14
ASSSGGSGLLLYNEQF | TRBV11-1 | 16